This T cell receptor beta chain was recovered during a study of PD-1 blockade in classical Hodgkin lymphoma. General study points: Reported baseline diversity: healthy donors highest, relapsed/refractory patients lowest.

Produced via immunoSEQ multiplex PCR; TCRdb's table is partial and in-frame only. The sample records nearly 35,000 clones, around 89% being singletons. A word on this clone: What it recognizes is unknown.

CDR1 is WNHNN and CDR2 is SYGVQD in the germline V gene (reference sequence). This CDR3 is built from 16 residues. V was trimmed by 0 bases and J by 2 bases, leaving 11 bases between them. The time point here: newly diagnosed, previously untreated cHL patient sample. Purified CD4+ T cells were obtained from thawed PBMCs through magnetic negative selection. V gene TRBV10-1 combines with J gene TRBJ2-1; D unclear. The receptor's source is a human donor with classical Hodgkin lymphoma. Specimen: CD4+ T cells from blood. The CDR3, as DNA: TGCGCCAGCAGTGAGTCGGCAGGTTTAGCCTACAATGAGCAGTTCTTC. It specifies CASSESAGLAYNEQFF.